The rows below give T cell receptor beta chains drawn from one sample of a study of cytomegalovirus exposure and HLA in healthy donors. Here immunoSEQ multiplex PCR was the method, and the copy in TCRdb shows in-frame clones only, minus some. This table has fewer than 200,000 clones, 89% appearing once. Sequenced sample: PBMCs. The source of these receptors is a young man in good health and CMV-seropositive. Both conserved end residues are part of each CDR3. A D gene is named only where the DNA matches it firmly. Only some rows state a clone size, as once, few, many or a class for expanded clones.

j_gene	abundance	d_gene	v_gene	CDR3aa	CDR3nt
TRBJ2-5	.	.	TRBV6-4	CASSDPRKGGKEETQYF	TGTGCCAGCAGTGACCCACGCAAGGGGGGGAAGGAAGAGACCCAGTACTTC
TRBJ1-1	.	.	TRBV7-6	CASSPGGLDTEAFF	TGTGCCAGCAGCCCGGGGGGGCTGGACACTGAAGCTTTCTTT
TRBJ2-6	.	.	TRBV11-3	CASSHRTPQPGANVLTF	TGTGCCAGCAGCCATCGGACACCGCAACCTGGGGCCAACGTCCTGACTTTC
TRBJ1-1	once	.	TRBV15	CATSRPGNTEAFF	TGTGCCACCAGCAGGCCAGGCAACACTGAAGCTTTCTTT
TRBJ2-3	.	.	TRBV2	CASSESGLRPLTDTQYF	TGTGCCAGCAGTGAAAGTGGACTGAGGCCACTCACAGATACGCAGTATTTT
TRBJ2-2	.	.	TRBV11-2	CASSWRGSGELFF	TGTGCCAGCAGCTGGCGGGGATCCGGGGAGCTGTTTTTT
TRBJ2-1	.	.	TRBV5-4	CASSLVTSIHEQFF	TGTGCCAGCAGCTTGGTGACTAGTATCCATGAGCAGTTCTTC
TRBJ2-7	.	TRBD1	TRBV5-1	CASSGGQAYEQYF	TGCGCCAGCAGCGGTGGACAGGCCTACGAGCAGTACTTC
TRBJ2-7	few	TRBD2	TRBV10-1	CASSPGTSSYEQYF	TGCGCCAGCAGTCCCGGGACTAGTTCCTACGAGCAGTACTTC
TRBJ2-5	.	TRBD2	TRBV2	CASSVLGGRAGETQYF	TGTGCCAGCAGCGTACTAGGCGGGAGGGCGGGAGAGACCCAGTACTTC
TRBJ2-7	once	TRBD1	TRBV19	CASSPGTGGILSYEQYF	TGTGCCAGTAGTCCAGGGACAGGGGGCATTCTCTCCTACGAGCAGTACTTC